This is a list of T cell receptor beta chains from one sample in a study of spatial heterogeneity in lung cancer. TCRdb ran MiXCR on the 5' RACE reads and lists one entry per CDR3 protein. The data show about 2,500 distinct CDR3 sequences, approximately 6% seen once. Sequencing was performed on lung tumor tissue, taken at surgery. Receptor source: a male donor with early-stage non-small cell lung cancer. Each CDR3 is given without its conserved first and last residue.

14 TRBJ1-1 TRBV10-3 AISEGLSFMNTEAF
13 TRBJ2-1 TRBV6-2/TRBV6-3 ASSSPHGAYNEQF
12 TRBJ2-5 TRBV10-3 AIKGGGGKETQY
12 TRBJ2-1 TRBV20-1 SASIRSSYNEQF
12 TRBJ2-3 TRBV29-1 SVGRVASTDTQY
11 TRBJ2-5 TRBV29-1 SVPSSGQETQY
13 TRBJ1-2 TRBV6-5 ASSVTSDRGRGYT
12 TRBJ2-4 TRBV20-1 SARMTVAKNIQY
11 TRBJ1-1 TRBV12-3/TRBV12-4 ASYRSAGTEAF
10 TRBJ1-6 TRBV20-1 SAGLGNSPLH
15 TRBJ1-4 TRBV24-1 ATRQSGRDRSNEKLF
10 TRBJ1-2 TRBV5-1 ASSLGTYGYT
11 TRBJ2-7 TRBV5-8 ASSPDRAYEQY
15 TRBJ1-5 TRBV7-2 ASSLALRTDSNQPQH
14 TRBJ1-1 TRBV28 ASSFRDRGWNTEAF
10 TRBJ2-3 TRBV29-1 SGRGAADTQY